Following are 25 T cell receptor beta chains from one sample sequenced in a study of cytomegalovirus exposure and HLA in healthy donors. The study ran its PCR with 60 Vbeta and 13 Jbeta primers. Repertoires were generated with immunoSEQ multiplex PCR, while TCRdb's copy carries only in-frame clones and drops some. The table records 90,000 or so clones, about 80% of them present only once. The source material was PBMCs. Receptors were obtained from a man in his fifties or sixties in good health and CMV-seropositive.

This chain links TRBV7-6 with TRBJ1-1; TRBD1 matches at 8 bases. Germline trimming cut 3 bases from V and 1 base from J; bases unmatched to any gene: 4. There are 15 residues in the CDR3. Germline V gives CDR1 SGHVS, CDR2 FNYEAQ. The CDR3 is CASSLTGDSNTEAFF. The CDR3 bases are TGTGCCAGCAGCTTGACAGGGGACTCGAACACTGAAGCTTTCTTT. Together with reference TRBV7-6 and TRBJ1-1, the CDR3 gives the full variable domain: GAGVSQSPRYKVTKRGQDVALRCDPISGHVSLYWYRQALGQGPEFLTYFNYEAQQDKSGLPNDRFSAERPEGSISTLTIQRTEQRDSAMYRCASSLTGDSNTEAFFGQGTRLTVV.

The rearrangement links TRBV5-1 to TRBJ1-1; D gene unclear. The CDR3 loop spans 13 amino acids. V lost 4 bases and J lost 4, with 11 bases in between. Germline assignment: CDR1 SGHRS and CDR2 YFSETQ. The CDR3 DNA sequence: TGCGCCAGCAGCACCGGTCAGGCCACTGAAGCTTTCTTT. It codes for CASSTGQATEAFF.

The chain couples TRBV9 to TRBJ2-1, with D perhaps TRBD2 (6 bases). The V gene's germline CDR1 is SGDLS and CDR2 YYNGEE. V lost 0 bases, J lost 4 bases, and 8 bases lay in between. This CDR3 is 14 amino acids long. CDR3 sequence (DNA): TGTGCCAGCAGCGTAGTGGCGGGATACAATGAGCAGTTCTTC. It yields the protein CASSVVAGYNEQFF.

V is TRBV25-1 and J is TRBJ2-1; 7 bases are a match to TRBD1. The CDR3 runs 15 residues. V was pared by 3 bases and J by 5 bases, with 7 bases of the junction left unmatched. In germline, CDR1 is MGHDK, CDR2 SYGVNS. The CDR3 protein is CASSDFRDSNNEQFF. The CDR3 DNA follows: TGTGCCAGCAGTGACTTTCGGGACAGCAACAATGAGCAGTTCTTC.

The CDR3 DNA reads TGTGCCAGCAGTATACTAGCGGGAGGGTGGGATACGCAGTATTTT. Translating gives CASSILAGGWDTQYF. The chain carries TRBV7-3 and TRBJ2-3, with TRBD2 matching 13 bases. The CDR3 sequence is 15 residues long. Trimming removed 6 bases from V and 6 bases from J; junction bases left unmatched: 6. The germline gives CDR1 SGHTA, CDR2 FQGTGA. Combining the CDR3 with reference TRBV7-3 and TRBJ2-3 gives the whole variable domain GAGVSQTPSNKVTEKGKYVELRCDPISGHTALYWYRQSLGQGPEFLIYFQGTGAADDSGLPNDRFFAVRPEGSVSTLKIQRTERGDSAVYLCASSILAGGWDTQYFGPGTRLTVL.

The V and J genes are TRBV5-1 and TRBJ2-3, with 9 positions matching TRBD2. The CDR3 consists of 15 residues. V shed 0 bases and J 10 bases; nucleotides not matched to a gene: 9. Germline V lookup: CDR1 SGHRS, CDR2 YFSETQ. DNA for the CDR3: TGCGCCAGCAGCTTGGGAGACAGGACTAGCGAAGCGCAGTATTTT. Translated: CASSLGDRTSEAQYF.

This clone turned up a few times. The chain has TRBV5-1 and TRBJ2-7; TRBD1 agrees at 7 bases. The ends lost 4 bases at V and 3 bases at J; junction bases unmatched: 7. Germline CDR1 SGHRS, CDR2 YFSETQ. This CDR3 region has 14 residues. CDR3 in amino acids: CASSQGQNNYEQYF. The CDR3, as DNA: TGCGCCAGCAGCCAGGGACAGAATAACTACGAGCAGTACTTC.

V usage is TRBV2 and J usage is TRBJ2-1, with TRBD1 identical over 9 bases. The CDR3 covers 16 residues. The V gene end was trimmed by 0 bases and the J gene end by 7 bases; junction bases not matched to a gene: 7. Germline values: CDR1 SNHLY, CDR2 FYNNEI. The CDR3 sequence is CASSEAQGTGMNEQFF. The CDR3 coding sequence is TGTGCCAGCAGTGAAGCGCAGGGGACAGGGATGAATGAGCAGTTCTTC.

J is TRBJ2-7 and V is TRBV9; TRBD1 is a possible D gene (6 bases). The V gene's germline CDR1 is SGDLS and CDR2 YYNGEE. CDR3 length: 18 residues. The ends were cut back, 0 bases at V and 4 bases at J, with 23 bases in the middle. In DNA, the CDR3 is TGTGCCAGCAGCGTAGGGGTCTCAACAGGGCCCTTGTGGTACGAGCAGTACTTC. It encodes CASSVGVSTGPLWYEQYF.

The rearrangement links TRBV28 to TRBJ2-7; 11 bases match TRBD2. This CDR3 is 15 amino acids long. The V and J ends lost 1 base and 2 bases, in that order; junction bases with no gene match: 1. Germline CDR1 is MDHEN and CDR2 is SYDVKM. The CDR3 protein is CASSLLAGGPYEQYF. Here the CDR3 DNA reads TGTGCCAGCAGTTTATTAGCGGGAGGGCCCTACGAGCAGTACTTC.

The chain links TRBV25-1 to TRBJ2-1; 10 positions match TRBD1. CDR1 MGHDK and CDR2 SYGVNS come from the germline V gene. This CDR3 spans 17 amino acids. J gave up 1 base and V 4 bases, and 7 bases lay outside the gene matches. The chain's CDR3 is CASSGSPGQGSYNEQFF. The CDR3 nucleotides are TGTGCCAGCAGTGGCTCACCGGGACAGGGGTCCTACAATGAGCAGTTCTTC.

The chain links TRBV7-3 to TRBJ2-5; TRBD2 aligns across 14 bases. Near its end, the DNA agrees better with TRBJ2-7, so the J call may be wrong. CDR1 is SGHTA and CDR2 is FQGTGA in the germline V gene. This CDR3 contains 15 residues. CDR3 amino acids: CASSPTSGRVNEQYF. The CDR3 bases are TGTGCCAGCAGCCCGACTAGCGGGAGGGTAAACGAGCAGTACTTC.

The chain carries TRBV7-2 and TRBJ1-3; no clear D gene. From germline, CDR1 is SGHTA and CDR2 FQGNSA. The CDR3 contains 17 residues. The V gene lost 0 bases and the J gene lost 0 bases, with 12 bases spanning the gap. The CDR3 DNA reads as TGTGCCAGCAGCTTAGCCCCGGGGAGGACCTCTGGAAACACCATATATTTT. Protein product: CASSLAPGRTSGNTIYF. The entire variable domain, with the rest obtained from reference TRBV7-2 and TRBJ1-3, is as follows: GAGVSQSPSNKVTEKGKDVELRCDPISGHTALYWYRQSLGQGLEFLIYFQGNSAPDKSGLPSDRFSAERTGGSVSTLTIQRTQQEDSAVYLCASSLAPGRTSGNTIYFGEGSWLTVV.

The J gene is TRBJ2-2, the V gene TRBV4-1, with TRBD1 matching over 7 bases. The ends lost 4 bases at V and 0 bases at J; junction bases unmatched: 11. The CDR3 has 18 residues. Germline assignment: CDR1 MGHRA and CDR2 YSYEKL. The CDR3 DNA reads TGCGCCAGCAGCCCCCAGGGGGTTCTCGTTTCGAACACCGGGGAGCTGTTTTTT. Encoded protein: CASSPQGVLVSNTGELFF.

The chain carries TRBV10-2 and TRBJ2-1, with 8 bases lining up with TRBD2. CDR3 length equals 15 residues. Germline V CDR1 and CDR2: WSHSY, SAAADI. Trimming took 2 bases from V and 3 from J; bases not matched to a gene: 3. The CDR3 loop reads CASSEATSVYNEQFF. The CDR3 DNA follows: TGCGCCAGCAGTGAGGCGACTAGCGTCTACAATGAGCAGTTCTTC.

Remarks on this clone: One end of the junction varies from germline; a read error may be responsible. The genes are TRBV5-4 and TRBJ2-5; 11 nucleotides align to TRBD1. The CDR3 length is 13 residues. Germline CDR1 and CDR2: SGHNT and YYREEE (reference sequence). The CDR3 DNA reads TGTGCCGGCAGCTGGGACAGGGGGGAGACCCAGTACTTC. Its translation: CAGSWDRGETQYF.

The CDR3 coding sequence is TGCGCCAGCAGCGCACAATACGGGGGAAACACTGAAGCTTTCTTT. Translation gives CASSAQYGGNTEAFF. V gene TRBV10-2 combines with J gene TRBJ1-1; weak D call: TRBD1 (5 bases). Germline loops: CDR1 WSHSY, CDR2 SAAADI. The CDR3 contains 15 residues. Trimming shortened V by 6 bases and J by 2 bases, and 16 bases separated the two germline ends.

The chain uses TRBV27 and TRBJ2-3, with D uncertain. Germline assignment: CDR1 MNHEY and CDR2 SMNVEV (reference sequence). V shed 10 bases and J shed 0 bases, with 14 bases lying between them. The CDR3 has 14 residues. DNA of the CDR3: TGTGCCACCTCGTGGGCCCGTAGCACAGATACGCAGTATTTT. This translates into CATSWARSTDTQYF.

The chain uses TRBV7-9 and TRBJ1-1; a possible D gene is TRBD1 (6 bases). Germline V gives CDR1 SEHNR, CDR2 FQNEAQ (reference sequence). Trimming removed 5 bases from V and 5 bases from J, with 15 bases in between. CDR3 length: 14 amino acids. The CDR3 DNA follows: TGTGCCAGCAGCCGAATACAGGGACGGACTGAAGCTTTCTTT. This gives the protein CASSRIQGRTEAFF.

The chain links TRBV5-1 to TRBJ2-7; tentatively, D is TRBD1 (5 bases). Germline V lookup: CDR1 SGHRS, CDR2 YFSETQ. Trimming took off 5 bases at V and 0 bases at J, with 12 bases between the two ends. CDR3 size: 14 residues. CDR3 protein: CASSGHLDSYEQYF. Written as DNA, the CDR3 is TGCGCCAGCAGTGGACACTTAGACTCCTACGAGCAGTACTTC.

The chain combines TRBV9 with TRBJ2-2; TRBD2 aligns across 7 bases. CDR1 is SGDLS, CDR2 YYNGEE, per germline. Trimming at V came to 0 bases and at J to 4 bases, leaving 3 bases not matched to a gene. The CDR3 totals 15 residues. The DNA for the CDR3 is TGTGCCAGCAGCGTAGCGGTAGCGGGCACCGGGGAGCTGTTTTTT. Translated: CASSVAVAGTGELFF.

The V call is TRBV5-1, the J call TRBJ1-1, with 7 bases aligning to TRBD1. The germline CDR1 and CDR2 sequences are SGHRS and YFSETQ. This CDR3 spans 14 amino acids. V dropped 0 bases and J dropped 3; count of bases not matched to a gene: 2. CDR3 residues: CASSLVRGDTEAFF. DNA for the CDR3: TGCGCCAGCAGCTTGGTCAGGGGGGACACTGAAGCTTTCTTT.

The V call is TRBV19, the J call TRBJ2-1; 9 bases agree with TRBD1. The length of the CDR3 is 13 residues. Germline CDR1 reads LNHDA; CDR2 reads SQIVND (reference sequence). Trimming took 5 bases from V and 9 from J; bases not matched to a gene: 5. The CDR3 region has the DNA TGTGCCAGTAGTGACAGGGGGGAAGGTGAGCAGTTCTTC. As protein: CASSDRGEGEQFF.

This rearrangement joins TRBV15 to TRBJ1-5; D gene ambiguous. The V end lost 0 bases, the J end lost 0 bases, and 15 bases lay between the germline ends. The V gene's germline CDR1 is LNHNV and CDR2 YYDKDF (reference sequence). The CDR3 length is 18 residues. CDR3 amino acids: CATSRDIRSTHSNQPQHF. The CDR3 coding sequence is TGTGCCACCAGCAGAGATATCCGGTCGACTCATAGCAATCAGCCCCAGCATTTT.

This chain uses TRBV27 with TRBJ2-7; D is ambiguous. V was trimmed by 4 bases and J by 3 bases, leaving 16 bases between them. CDR3 length: 15 residues. Germline values: CDR1 MNHEY, CDR2 SMNVEV (reference sequence). This CDR3 is CASSSYSSSNYEQYF. CDR3 nucleotide sequence: TGTGCCAGCAGTTCCTATAGCTCATCCAACTACGAGCAGTACTTC.